The present T cell receptor (beta chain) was sequenced within a study of blood T cell repertoires in COVID-19. The sample holds one count of this clone. Sequencing was performed with immunoSEQ multiplex PCR; in TCRdb, only in-frame clones are kept and a portion is missing. The sample records 200,000 to 250,000 clones, approximately 83% being singletons. CDR1 SGHNT and CDR2 YENEEA come from the germline V gene. V gave up 5 bases and J gave up 5 bases, with 8 bases separating them. The CDR3 spans 12 residues. This TCR was recovered from a woman aged 40 to 49 with acute COVID-19. The rearrangement joins TRBV11-3 to TRBJ2-3, with no clear D. Sequenced input: PBMCs or T cells enriched from blood (not recorded which). CDR3 protein: CASSPRLDTQYF. The CDR3 bases are TGTGCCAGCAGCCCCCGACTAGATACGCAGTATTTT.